The rows below give T cell receptor beta chains drawn from one sample of a study of cytomegalovirus exposure and HLA in healthy donors. Produced via immunoSEQ multiplex PCR; TCRdb's table is partial and in-frame only. The sample holds some 130,000 clones, 77% seen once. The sequencing input was PBMCs. The receptors stem from a male donor in good health and CMV-seropositive. CDR3s include the opening cysteine and the closing phenylalanine or tryptophan. The D gene is left open where the match is weak. Clone size appears in some rows only: once, few, many, or a class for an expanded clone.

>TRBV7-8|.|.|TRBJ2-7
TGTGCCAGCAGCCCGTGGGCACAAAAATACTACGAGCAGTACTTC
CASSPWAQKYYEQYF
>TRBV9|.|.|TRBJ2-7
TGTGCCAGCAGCGACGGGACATCGAAATACGAGCAGTACTTC
CASSDGTSKYEQYF
>TRBV7-9|TRBD1|.|TRBJ1-5
TGTGCCAGCAGCCCGGGGGACAGGGGGCGGGATCAGCCCCAGCATTTT
CASSPGDRGRDQPQHF
>TRBV15|TRBD2|.|TRBJ2-3
TGTGCCACCAGCAGAGATCGGGGGGCAGATACGCAGTATTTT
CATSRDRGADTQYF
>TRBV19|.|.|TRBJ2-5
TGTGCCAGTAGTATGCTACAGAGCCAAGAGACCCAGTACTTC
CASSMLQSQETQYF
>TRBV5-6|.|.|TRBJ1-2
TGTGCCAGCAGCTTGGTCGGACGGGGAGAGGGCTACACCTTC
CASSLVGRGEGYTF
>TRBV27|TRBD1|.|TRBJ1-1
TGTGCCAGCAGTCTATCCAGGGGGCTAGGTGCTTTCTTT
CASSLSRGLGAFF
>TRBV19|TRBD2|.|TRBJ2-1
TGTGCCAGTACCGATGGCGGGGGAGCCGCCTACAATGAGCAGTTCTTC
CASTDGGGAAYNEQFF
>TRBV5-5|TRBD1|.|TRBJ1-2
TGTGCCAGCAGCACTACCGGGACAGTCTATGGCTACACCTTC
CASSTTGTVYGYTF
>TRBV6-5|TRBD1|.|TRBJ1-1
TGTGCCAGCAGTTACTCGCGGACAGGGGACACTGAAGCTTTCTTT
CASSYSRTGDTEAFF
>TRBV6-5|.|.|TRBJ1-2
TGTGCCAGCACCAAAACCGACAGACTCTATGGCTACACCTTC
CASTKTDRLYGYTF
>TRBV2|.|.|TRBJ2-7
TGTGCCAGCGTCGCAGGTATCCGCTACGAGCAGTACTTC
CASVAGIRYEQYF
>TRBV5-1|TRBD1|few|TRBJ1-6
TGCGCCAGCAGCTCGGGACAGGTGACTTCACCCCTCCACTTT
CASSSGQVTSPLHF
>TRBV5-6|.|.|TRBJ1-3
TGTGCCAGCAGCTTCGACAGGCTCTCTGGAAACACCATATATTTT
CASSFDRLSGNTIYF
>TRBV27|.|.|TRBJ2-3
TGTGCCAGCAGTCAGAGGTCTAGCACAGATACGCAGTATTTT
CASSQRSSTDTQYF
>TRBV4-1|.|few|TRBJ2-1
TGCGCCAGCAGCCAAGGGGTGGACTCCTCCTCCTACAATGAGCAGTTCTTC
CASSQGVDSSSYNEQFF
>TRBV6-5|TRBD1|.|TRBJ1-5
TGTGCCAGCAGCGAGGGACAGGCGAGCAATCAGCCCCAGCATTTT
CASSEGQASNQPQHF
>TRBV7-2|TRBD1|once|TRBJ1-4
TGTGCCAGCAGCCCTCCGACAGGGACTAATGAAAAACTGTTTTTT
CASSPPTGTNEKLFF
>TRBV13|TRBD1|.|TRBJ1-4
TGTGCCAGCAGCTTAGGCCTCAGGGGGGTCAATGAAAAACTGTTTTTT
CASSLGLRGVNEKLFF
>TRBV6-6|TRBD2|.|TRBJ2-2
TGTGCCAGCAGAAGCGGGATGGCCGGGGAGCTGTTTTTT
CASRSGMAGELFF
>TRBV5-4|.|.|TRBJ2-6
TGTGCCAGCAGCTTAGGGAGGTCTAGAGCTGGGGCCAACGTCCTGACTTTC
CASSLGRSRAGANVLTF
>TRBV2|.|.|TRBJ1-2
TGTGCCAGCAGTGAAAGGAGCCCCGCTAACTATGGCTACACCTTC
CASSERSPANYGYTF
>TRBV6-1|TRBD1|.|TRBJ2-7
TGTGCCAGCAGTGCCCTCGACAGGGCGGACGAGCAGTACTTC
CASSALDRADEQYF
>TRBV2|.|.|TRBJ1-5
TGTGCCAGCAGTGAGGGGGGGGGACGACAGCCCCAGCATTTT
CASSEGGGRQPQHF
>TRBV7-8|.|.|TRBJ1-1
TGTGCCAGCAGCTTAACACAGGGTCTGAACACTGAAGCTTTCTTT
CASSLTQGLNTEAFF
>TRBV5-6|.|few|TRBJ2-1
TGTGCCAGCAGCCAAGAGAGGGGGAATCCCTACAATGAGCAGTTCTTC
CASSQERGNPYNEQFF
>TRBV11-2|.|few|TRBJ1-1
TGTGCCAGCAGCTTAGATCGGGATCTAGGGGAAGCTTTCTTT
CASSLDRDLGEAFF
>TRBV6-6|.|.|TRBJ2-2
TGTGCCAGCAGCTTAGGCGGGAACACCGGGGAGCTGTTTTTT
CASSLGGNTGELFF
>TRBV4-2|TRBD2|once|TRBJ2-7
TGTGCCAGCAGCCAAGTGGCGGGGGATCTCTACGAGCAGTACTTC
CASSQVAGDLYEQYF
>TRBV10-3|.|few|TRBJ2-1
TGTGCCATCAGTGTGAGGGAGAGCGAGCAGTTCTTC
CAISVRESEQFF
>TRBV7-9|TRBD2|.|TRBJ2-1
TGTGCCAGCAGCGCACTAGCGGGTTTTTACAATGAGCAGTTCTTC
CASSALAGFYNEQFF
>TRBV15|TRBD1|.|TRBJ1-2
TGTGCCACCAGCAGACCCGACAGGGGAAGTGGCTACACCTTC
CATSRPDRGSGYTF
>TRBV6-6|.|once|TRBJ2-1
TGTGCCAGCAGTTATACAGTCGACAATGAGCAGTTCTTC
CASSYTVDNEQFF
>TRBV5-1|.|.|TRBJ1-2
TGCGCCAGCAGGAACCCAACACGGGGAGTGGCTGATGGCTACACCTTC
CASRNPTRGVADGYTF
>TRBV29-1|.|.|TRBJ1-1
TGCAGCGTTACAAACACTGAAGCTTTCTTT
CSVTNTEAFF
>TRBV28|.|.|TRBJ2-7
TGTGCCAGCAGTACGGAGGGAAGGACTTACGAGCAGTACTTC
CASSTEGRTYEQYF
>TRBV28|.|.|TRBJ1-4
TGTGCCAGCAGCGGCCGCGGGCTCTCTAATGAAAAACTGTTTTTT
CASSGRGLSNEKLFF
>TRBV28|.|few|TRBJ1-1
TGTGCCAGCAGTGGCTCAGGCCTCGCCCTTATGAACACTGAAGCTTTCTTT
CASSGSGLALMNTEAFF
>TRBV7-6|.|.|TRBJ1-4
TGTGCCAGCAGCTTAGTTCAGGGCCGGGAAAAACTGTTTTTT
CASSLVQGREKLFF
>TRBV7-2|TRBD1|.|TRBJ1-1
TGTGCCAGCAGCTCATATCAGGGGGCCGTACTAATGAACACTGAAGCTTTCTTT
CASSSYQGAVLMNTEAFF
>TRBV19|TRBD1|.|TRBJ2-5
TGTGCCAGTAGTAGAGACAGGGGGGAGACCCAGTACTTC
CASSRDRGETQYF
>TRBV11-2|TRBD1|.|TRBJ2-7
TGTGCCAGCAGCCGGGACAGGACCTACGAGCAGTACTTC
CASSRDRTYEQYF
>TRBV18|TRBD1|.|TRBJ2-1
TGTGCCAGTAGGAGACAGGGGGCTAGCGAAAGCTCCTACAATGAGCAGTTCTTC
CASRRQGASESSYNEQFF
>TRBV5-1|.|.|TRBJ2-7
TGCGCCAGCAGCTTACAGGGATTAAACGAGCAGTACTTC
CASSLQGLNEQYF
>TRBV28|.|.|TRBJ2-7
TGTGCCAGCAGTTTATACGTCAGTCCTGCCTACGAGCAGTACTTC
CASSLYVSPAYEQYF
>TRBV10-3|TRBD2|.|TRBJ2-2
TGTGCCATCAGTGCTCTAGCGGGAGGGCGTGACGGGGAGCTGTTTTTT
CAISALAGGRDGELFF
>TRBV6-5|.|.|TRBJ2-1
TGTGCCAGTCAAACACAGGGAAAGCAGTTCTTC
CASQTQGKQFF
>TRBV5-4|TRBD1|once|TRBJ2-7
TGTGCCAGCAGCAGAAGACAGGGGGCTAACGAGCAGTACTTC
CASSRRQGANEQYF